The rows below give T cell receptor beta chains drawn from one sample of a study of blood T cell repertoires in COVID-19. Using immunoSEQ multiplex PCR, the repertoire was profiled, and TCRdb retains in-frame clones only, with some absent. Of roughly 180,000 clones in the sample, around 85% were seen once. Sequenced input: peripheral blood. The receptors were sampled from a woman aged 55-69 years with acute or convalescent COVID-19. Each CDR3 is given with its conserved first and last residue. The D gene is left open where the match is weak. Size is stated for part of the rows, as once, few or many counts, or as a class when the clone is expanded.

d_call | clone_size | j_call | v_call | cdr3_nt | cdr3_aa
. | . | TRBJ2-1 | TRBV9 | TGTGCCAGCAGCTCCCGTACGGACTTTGCTGAGCAGTTCTTC | CASSSRTDFAEQFF
TRBD1 | . | TRBJ2-7 | TRBV18 | TGTGCCAGCTCACCTCCGAACAGGGGAACAAACTACGAGCAGTACTTC | CASSPPNRGTNYEQYF
. | . | TRBJ1-2 | TRBV4-2 | TGTGCCAGCAGCCAAACAGGTGTTTCTAACTATGGCTACACCTTC | CASSQTGVSNYGYTF
TRBD2 | . | TRBJ2-5 | TRBV9 | TGTGCCAGCAGCGTAGTCCCCTCAGCGGGAGGGCCTGAGACCCAGTACTTC | CASSVVPSAGGPETQYF
TRBD2 | . | TRBJ2-5 | TRBV9 | TGTGCCAGCACCGAATCGGGGACTAGCGGACTCCAAGAGACCCAGTACTTC | CASTESGTSGLQETQYF
TRBD2 | . | TRBJ2-7 | TRBV6-6 | TGTGCCAGCAATAAGGTCGCTAGCGGAGGAGCCGAGCAGTACTTC | CASNKVASGGAEQYF
. | . | TRBJ2-2 | TRBV10-1 | TGCGCCAGCAGGGCGGACACCGGGGAGCTGTTTTTT | CASRADTGELFF
. | once | TRBJ2-3 | TRBV7-6 | TGTGCCAGCAGCTTAGGGGGCGCGGGGGCCACAGATACGCAGTATTTT | CASSLGGAGATDTQYF
. | . | TRBJ1-2 | TRBV7-9 | TGTGCCAGCAGCTTAGTAGGGGTCGGCTACACCTTC | CASSLVGVGYTF
. | once | TRBJ1-5 | TRBV15 | TGTGCCACCAGTCTCGACCCGGGAAATCAGCCCCAGCATTTT | CATSLDPGNQPQHF
TRBD1 | . | TRBJ2-5 | TRBV18 | TGTGCCAGCTCACCGGGACAGGGATATGCGGAGACCCAGTACTTC | CASSPGQGYAETQYF
TRBD1 | . | TRBJ1-2 | TRBV5-5 | TGTGCCAGCAGTTCTGGGACAGCTAACTATGGCTACACCTTC | CASSSGTANYGYTF
. | . | TRBJ1-1 | TRBV7-9 | TGTGCCAGCAGCCGTAACACTGAAGCTTTCTTT | CASSRNTEAFF
. | . | TRBJ1-1 | TRBV4-1 | TGCGCCAGCAGCCTAAGCAGGGGGAACACTGAAGCTTTCTTT | CASSLSRGNTEAFF
. | once | TRBJ2-7 | TRBV28 | TGTGCCACCTCAGGGAACTCCTACGAGCAGTACTTC | CATSGNSYEQYF
. | medium-sized | TRBJ1-5 | TRBV19 | TGTGCCAGTAGCCCGGGGGGTAGCAATCAGCCCCAGCATTTT | CASSPGGSNQPQHF
TRBD2 | few | TRBJ2-2 | TRBV9 | TGTGCCAGCAGCGGAGGGGCTAGCGGGAGGGCCGGAACCGGGGAGCTGTTTTTT | CASSGGASGRAGTGELFF
TRBD2 | . | TRBJ2-3 | TRBV5-8 | TGTGCCAGCAGCGCTAGCGGGCGCGGCGCAGATACGCAGTATTTT | CASSASGRGADTQYF
TRBD1 | . | TRBJ1-5 | TRBV28 | TGTGCCAGCAGTTCGCGCAGGGGGCCGGGAAATCAGCCCCAGCATTTT | CASSSRRGPGNQPQHF
TRBD1 | . | TRBJ1-2 | TRBV28 | TGTGCCAGCAGTTCCCAAGGGGGCAACTATGGCTACACCTTC | CASSSQGGNYGYTF
TRBD2 | . | TRBJ2-1 | TRBV13 | TGTGCCAGCAGCTTAGTGGGGCGGGGGAGGGTGAGCCACAATGAGCAGTTCTTC | CASSLVGRGRVSHNEQFF
. | . | TRBJ1-1 | TRBV14 | TGTGCCAGCAGCCATGGGGGGGCGGCTTTCTTT | CASSHGGAAFF
. | . | TRBJ1-3 | TRBV6-5 | TGTGCCAGCACTTCGGGGGATCTCTCTGGAAACACCATATATTTT | CASTSGDLSGNTIYF
. | . | TRBJ1-2 | TRBV3-1/TRBV3-2 | TGTGCCAGCAGCCAGTCATCCAGGGTCTATGGCTACACCTTC | CASSQSSRVYGYTF
. | . | TRBJ1-1 | TRBV5-1 | TGCGCCAGCAGCTTGGCGGTTGGTACTGAAGCTTTCTTT | CASSLAVGTEAFF
. | . | TRBJ2-5 | TRBV25-1 | TGTGCCAGCAGTGAATATCCAGGGCTACAAGAGACCCAGTACTTC | CASSEYPGLQETQYF
TRBD1 | . | TRBJ2-5 | TRBV6-5 | TGTGCCAGCAGTTACGGGACAGGGGGAGAGACCCAGTACTTC | CASSYGTGGETQYF
TRBD2 | . | TRBJ2-5 | TRBV6-2/TRBV6-3 | TGTGCCAGCAGTCCCGGGGCGCTAGCGGGGACGAGAGAGACCCAGTACTTC | CASSPGALAGTRETQYF
. | . | TRBJ2-2 | TRBV6-5 | TGTGCCAGCAACCGTCCGGGCACCGGGGAGCTGTTTTTT | CASNRPGTGELFF
. | . | TRBJ1-5 | TRBV15 | TGTGCCACCAGCAGAGGCAGGGAAGGGGCTCAGCCCCAGCATTTT | CATSRGREGAQPQHF
TRBD2 | . | TRBJ2-5 | TRBV7-9 | TGTGCCAGCAGCTTGTCCGGGACTAGTGATTTGGAGACCCAGTACTTC | CASSLSGTSDLETQYF
. | . | TRBJ2-3 | TRBV15 | TGTGCCACCAGCTTGAGGAGGGTCTCTACGCAGTATTTT | CATSLRRVSTQYF
TRBD2 | . | TRBJ2-3 | TRBV6-5 | TGTGCCAGCAAAAAACTAGCGGGCCTCGGGGATACGCAGTATTTT | CASKKLAGLGDTQYF
TRBD1 | . | TRBJ1-5 | TRBV2 | TGTGCCAGCAGCAGACAGGGAGGTCAGCCCCAGCATTTT | CASSRQGGQPQHF
TRBD2 | . | TRBJ2-3 | TRBV7-2 | TGTGCCAGCAGCCCCACCGGGACTAGCGGGAGGGCTAGGTATTTT | CASSPTGTSGRARYF
. | . | TRBJ1-2 | TRBV6-6 | TGTGCCAGCAAACAGGGAGGGTCTCAGAGGGGCCTCTTCTTGCCCTTC | CASKQGGSQRGLFLPF
. | . | TRBJ2-3 | TRBV15 | TGTGCCACCAGCTATGATACGGGAAGCACAGATACGCAGTATTTT | CATSYDTGSTDTQYF
. | few | TRBJ2-7 | TRBV5-1 | TGCGCCAGCAGCTTGGCCCCACAGGGAAGCGAGCAGTACTTC | CASSLAPQGSEQYF
. | . | TRBJ1-3 | TRBV5-1 | TGCGCCAGCAGCTTGGGACAGGGAAACACCATATATTTT | CASSLGQGNTIYF
. | few | TRBJ1-2 | TRBV28 | TGTGCCACCCTCGGGCGGCGGCGGGTGGGCTACACCTTC | CATLGRRRVGYTF
TRBD2 | . | TRBJ2-2 | TRBV19 | TGTGCCAGTAGTCTGACGGGAGGGACCGGGGAGCTGTTTTTT | CASSLTGGTGELFF
TRBD1 | . | TRBJ1-6 | TRBV23-1 | TGCGCCAGTGGATTCCCGGACAGGGGATTTTTTGAAGGTCTTTCACCCCTCCACTTT | CASGFPDRGFFEGLSPLHF
TRBD1 | . | TRBJ1-6 | TRBV2 | TGTGCCAGCAGGGGGTCGGGACAGGGGGCCTCACCCCTCCACTTT | CASRGSGQGASPLHF
TRBD2 | . | TRBJ2-7 | TRBV28 | TGTGCCAGCATGGGGACTAGCGTCTACGAGCAGTACTTC | CASMGTSVYEQYF
TRBD1 | . | TRBJ1-4 | TRBV30 | TGTGCCTGGAGTGATAAAACCGGGACAGGGAATGAAAAACTGTTTTTT | CAWSDKTGTGNEKLFF
. | . | TRBJ2-1 | TRBV19 | TGTGCCAGTAGTATAGATGGCCGGGACTCCTCCTACAATGAGCAGTTCTTC | CASSIDGRDSSYNEQFF
. | few | TRBJ2-2 | TRBV7-8 | TGTGCCAGCAGCTTAGCGTCTAGACCACACACCGGGGAGCTGTTTTTT | CASSLASRPHTGELFF
TRBD2 | . | TRBJ2-7 | TRBV28 | TGTGCCAGCAGTCTGGGACTAGCGGGAGCAGAGGAGCAGTACTTC | CASSLGLAGAEEQYF
. | . | TRBJ2-3 | TRBV4-1 | TGCGCCAGCAGCCACCCCCAGAGGGTTTCAGATACGCAGTATTTT | CASSHPQRVSDTQYF
. | . | TRBJ2-3 | TRBV5-1 | TGCGCCAGCAGCTTGGTTGCTAGCGGCACAGATACGCAGTATTTT | CASSLVASGTDTQYF
. | . | TRBJ1-3 | TRBV11-1 | TGTGCCAGCAGCTCCAGGGGCGGCTCTGGAAACACCATATATTTT | CASSSRGGSGNTIYF
TRBD1 | . | TRBJ2-5 | TRBV10-3 | TGTGCCATCAGTGAGTCTGGGACAGAAGAGACCCAGTACTTC | CAISESGTEETQYF
. | . | TRBJ1-4 | TRBV2 | TGTGCCAGCAGTCCATTGGGGCTTAATGAAAAACTGTTTTTT | CASSPLGLNEKLFF